This T cell receptor (beta chain) emerged from a study of blood T cell repertoires in COVID-19. At the level of the study: Acute-phase and convalescent COVID-19 samples originated in the United States, Italy and Spain. Nucleic acid was either cDNA or gDNA, and it came from T cells, B-cell-depleted T cells, or PBMCs.

In its sample, this clone was seen once. The germline V and J ends were trimmed by 2 bases and 3 bases, with 8 bases remaining between them. Germline assignment: CDR1 GTSNPN and CDR2 SVGIG (reference sequence). CDR3 length: 12 amino acids. Authors' methods: Estimation of nucleated cell counts relied on the amplification of reference gene primers. The assay was immunoSEQ multiplex PCR, and TCRdb's table has in-frame clones only and misses some. V and J calls and clone size are copied from that table; D and trimming were computed from the DNA. The sample contains under 250,000 clones, 75% to 85% of which appear only once.

This clonotype was obtained from a human donor in a cohort sampled during active COVID-19. The sample was peripheral blood. V gene TRBV30 combines with J gene TRBJ2-7; D gene unclear. The CDR3 DNA reads TGTGCCTGGAGTCCCTCTAGCTACGAGCAGTACTTC. It translates to CAWSPSSYEQYF.